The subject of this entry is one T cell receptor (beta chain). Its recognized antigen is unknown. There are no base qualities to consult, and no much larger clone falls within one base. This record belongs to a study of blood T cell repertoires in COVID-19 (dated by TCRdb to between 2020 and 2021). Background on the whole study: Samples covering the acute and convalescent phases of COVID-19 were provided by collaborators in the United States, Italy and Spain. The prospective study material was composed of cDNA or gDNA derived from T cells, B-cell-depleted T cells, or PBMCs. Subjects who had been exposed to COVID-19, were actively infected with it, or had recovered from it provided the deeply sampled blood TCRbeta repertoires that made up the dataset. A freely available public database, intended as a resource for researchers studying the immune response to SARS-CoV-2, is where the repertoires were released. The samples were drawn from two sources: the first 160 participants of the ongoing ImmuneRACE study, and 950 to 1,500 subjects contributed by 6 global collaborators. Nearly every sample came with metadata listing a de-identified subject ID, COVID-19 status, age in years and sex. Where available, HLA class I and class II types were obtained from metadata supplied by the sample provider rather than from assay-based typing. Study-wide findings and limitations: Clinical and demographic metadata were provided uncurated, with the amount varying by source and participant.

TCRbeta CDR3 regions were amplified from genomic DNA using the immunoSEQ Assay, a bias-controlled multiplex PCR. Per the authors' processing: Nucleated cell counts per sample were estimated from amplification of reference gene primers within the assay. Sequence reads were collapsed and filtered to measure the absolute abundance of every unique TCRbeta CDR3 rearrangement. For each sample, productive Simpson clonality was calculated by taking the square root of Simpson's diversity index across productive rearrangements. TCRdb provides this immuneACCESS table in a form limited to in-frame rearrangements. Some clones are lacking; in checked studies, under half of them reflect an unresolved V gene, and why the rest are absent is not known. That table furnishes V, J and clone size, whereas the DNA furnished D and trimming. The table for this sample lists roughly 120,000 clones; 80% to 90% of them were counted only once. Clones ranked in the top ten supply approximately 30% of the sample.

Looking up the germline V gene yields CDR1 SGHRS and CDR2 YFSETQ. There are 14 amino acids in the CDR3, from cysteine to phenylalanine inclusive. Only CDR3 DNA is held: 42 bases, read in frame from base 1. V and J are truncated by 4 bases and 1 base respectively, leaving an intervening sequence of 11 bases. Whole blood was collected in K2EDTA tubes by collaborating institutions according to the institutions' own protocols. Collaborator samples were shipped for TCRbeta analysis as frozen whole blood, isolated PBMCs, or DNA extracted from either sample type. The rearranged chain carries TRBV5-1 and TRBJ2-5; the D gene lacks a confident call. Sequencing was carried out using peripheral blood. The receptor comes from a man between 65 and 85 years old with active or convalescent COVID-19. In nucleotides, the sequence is TGCGCCAGCAGCCTATCAGGCATCCAAGAGACCCAGTACTTC. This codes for CASSLSGIQETQYF.